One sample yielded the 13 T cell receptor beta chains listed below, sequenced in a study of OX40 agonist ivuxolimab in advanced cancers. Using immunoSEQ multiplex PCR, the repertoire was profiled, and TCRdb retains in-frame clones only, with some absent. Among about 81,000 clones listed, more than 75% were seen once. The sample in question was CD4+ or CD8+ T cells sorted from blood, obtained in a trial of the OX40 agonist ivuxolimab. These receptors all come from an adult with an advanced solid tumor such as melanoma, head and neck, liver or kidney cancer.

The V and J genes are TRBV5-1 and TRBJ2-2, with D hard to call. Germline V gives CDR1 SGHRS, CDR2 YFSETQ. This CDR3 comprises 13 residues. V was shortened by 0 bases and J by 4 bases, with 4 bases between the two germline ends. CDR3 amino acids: CASSLGGTGELFF. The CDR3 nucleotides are TGCGCCAGCAGCTTGGGAGGCACCGGGGAGCTGTTTTTT.

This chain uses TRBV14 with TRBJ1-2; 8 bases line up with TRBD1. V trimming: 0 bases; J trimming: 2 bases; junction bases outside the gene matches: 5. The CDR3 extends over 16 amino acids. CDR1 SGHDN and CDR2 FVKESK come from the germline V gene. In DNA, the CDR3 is TGTGCCAGCAGCCAAGATCGAGGGGACAGGAACTATGGCTACACCTTC. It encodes CASSQDRGDRNYGYTF.

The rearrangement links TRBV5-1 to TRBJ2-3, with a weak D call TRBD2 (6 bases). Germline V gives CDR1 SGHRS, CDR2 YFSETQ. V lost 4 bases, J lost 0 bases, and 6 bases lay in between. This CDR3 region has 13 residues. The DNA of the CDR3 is TGCGCCAGCAGCGGGACTAGCACAGATACGCAGTATTTT. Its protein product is CASSGTSTDTQYF. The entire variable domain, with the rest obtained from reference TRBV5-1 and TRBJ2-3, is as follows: KAGVTQTPRYLIKTRGQQVTLSCSPISGHRSVSWYQQTPGQGLQFLFEYFSETQRNKGNFPGRFSGRQFSNSRSEMNVSTLELGDSALYLCASSGTSTDTQYFGPGTRLTVL.

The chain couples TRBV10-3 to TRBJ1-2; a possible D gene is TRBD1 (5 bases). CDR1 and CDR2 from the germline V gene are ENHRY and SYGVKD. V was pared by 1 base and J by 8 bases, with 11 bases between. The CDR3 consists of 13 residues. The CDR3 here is CAISEWGSLGYTF. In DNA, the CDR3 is TGTGCCATCAGTGAGTGGGGCAGCCTCGGCTACACCTTC.

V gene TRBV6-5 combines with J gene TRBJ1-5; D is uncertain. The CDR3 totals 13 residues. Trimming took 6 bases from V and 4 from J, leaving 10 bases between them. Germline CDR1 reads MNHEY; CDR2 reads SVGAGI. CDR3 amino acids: CASRVNWNQPQHF. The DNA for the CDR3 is TGTGCCAGCAGGGTAAATTGGAATCAGCCCCAGCATTTT.

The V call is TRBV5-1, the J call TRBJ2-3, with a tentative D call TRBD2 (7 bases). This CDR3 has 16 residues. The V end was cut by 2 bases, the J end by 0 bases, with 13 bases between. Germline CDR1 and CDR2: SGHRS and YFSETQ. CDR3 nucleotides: TGCGCCAGCAGCTTAGGGGGGGAATTTAGCACAGATACGCAGTATTTT. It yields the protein CASSLGGEFSTDTQYF.

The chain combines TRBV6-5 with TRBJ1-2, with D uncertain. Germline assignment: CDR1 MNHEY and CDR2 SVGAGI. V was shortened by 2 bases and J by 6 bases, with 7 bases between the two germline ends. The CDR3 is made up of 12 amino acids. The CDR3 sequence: CASSYQGNGYTF. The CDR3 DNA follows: TGTGCCAGCAGTTACCAAGGGAATGGCTACACCTTC.

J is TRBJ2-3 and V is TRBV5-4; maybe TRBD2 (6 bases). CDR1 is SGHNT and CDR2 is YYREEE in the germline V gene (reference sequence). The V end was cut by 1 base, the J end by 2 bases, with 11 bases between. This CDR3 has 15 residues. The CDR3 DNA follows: TGTGCCAGCAGCTTGTTCGGGGGACCCACAGATACGCAGTATTTT. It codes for CASSLFGGPTDTQYF.

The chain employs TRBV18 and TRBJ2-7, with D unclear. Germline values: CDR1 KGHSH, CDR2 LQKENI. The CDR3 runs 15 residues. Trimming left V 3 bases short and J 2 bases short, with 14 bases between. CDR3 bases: TGTGCCAGCTCACCCCCGAGGACCGACCCCTACGAGCAGTACTTC. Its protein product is CASSPPRTDPYEQYF.

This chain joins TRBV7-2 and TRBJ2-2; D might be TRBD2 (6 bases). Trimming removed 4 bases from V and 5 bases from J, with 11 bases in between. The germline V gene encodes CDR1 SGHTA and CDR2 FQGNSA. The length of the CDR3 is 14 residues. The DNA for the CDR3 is TGTGCCAGCAGCTGGACGGGGGTTACCGGGGAGCTGTTTTTT. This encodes CASSWTGVTGELFF.

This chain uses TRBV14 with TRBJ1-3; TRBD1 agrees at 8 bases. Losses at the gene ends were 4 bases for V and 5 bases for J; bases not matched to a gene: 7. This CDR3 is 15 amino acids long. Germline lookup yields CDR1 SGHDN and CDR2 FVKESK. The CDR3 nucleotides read TGTGCCAGCAGCCGCATGGGACAGGAGAGAAACACCATATATTTT. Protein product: CASSRMGQERNTIYF.

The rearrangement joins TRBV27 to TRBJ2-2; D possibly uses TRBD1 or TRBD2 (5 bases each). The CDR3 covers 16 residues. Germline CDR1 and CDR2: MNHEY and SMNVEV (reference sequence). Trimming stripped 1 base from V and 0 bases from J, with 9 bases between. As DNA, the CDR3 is TGTGCCAGCAGTTTATGGGGACGGACGAACACCGGGGAGCTGTTTTTT. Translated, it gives CASSLWGRTNTGELFF.

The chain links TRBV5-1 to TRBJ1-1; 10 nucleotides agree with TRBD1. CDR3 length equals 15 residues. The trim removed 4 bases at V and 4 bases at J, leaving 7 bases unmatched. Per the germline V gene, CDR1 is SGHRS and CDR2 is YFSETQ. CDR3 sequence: CASSRGQGNPTEAFF. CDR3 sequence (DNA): TGCGCCAGCAGCCGGGGACAGGGGAACCCCACTGAAGCTTTCTTT.